The clone carrying this T cell receptor (beta chain) is a singleton in its sample. This CDR3 region has 16 residues. V lost 5 bases, J lost 2 bases, and 9 bases stayed unmatched. Germline V gives CDR1 SNHLY, CDR2 FYNNEI. The data were taken from a study of blood T cell repertoires in COVID-19. The overall study: Some COVID-19 samples were acute and others convalescent; all came from the United States, Italy and Spain. T cells, B-cell-depleted T cells, or PBMCs supplied cDNA or gDNA.

Original analysis: Reference gene primer amplification gave nucleated cell count estimates. The table came from immunoSEQ multiplex PCR; TCRdb's copy has only in-frame clones and leaves some out. V and J calls and clone size are those listed in that table; D and trimming were worked out from the DNA. This sample has roughly 280,000 clones, with 85% to 90% found just once. V gene TRBV2 combines with J gene TRBJ1-3; TRBD1 agrees at 7 bases. Source material: peripheral blood. This clonotype originated in a woman in her sixties with COVID-19, enrolled during active disease. The CDR3 region is CASSHYRGSAGNTIYF. The CDR3 DNA reads TGTGCCAGCAGTCATTACAGGGGAAGTGCTGGAAACACCATATATTTT.